This entry lists 25 T cell receptor beta chains sequenced from one sample in a study of cytomegalovirus exposure and HLA in healthy donors. The PCR employed 60 Vbeta primers together with 13 Jbeta primers. Sequenced by immunoSEQ multiplex PCR; TCRdb stores in-frame clones only, minus some. The top ten clones hold 6.2% of a sample with fewer than 120,000 clones, more than 60% of them seen once. Sequencing was performed on PBMCs. The receptors originated from a man younger than 40 in good health and CMV-seropositive.

The table lists this clone with a count of one. V and J are TRBV29-1 and TRBJ2-7; possible D gene TRBD2, 6 bases. Trimming cost V 3 bases and J 1 base, with 7 bases left between them. CDR1 is SQVTM and CDR2 is ANQGSEA in the germline V gene. The CDR3 has 12 residues. The CDR3 sequence: CSVEEGSYEQYF. CDR3 DNA: TGCAGCGTTGAGGAGGGGTCCTACGAGCAGTACTTC.

With respect to this clone: This is likely a read error, given that the CDR3 carries no conserved phenylalanine or tryptophan at its end. This chain links TRBV27 with TRBJ2-7; TRBD2 might be the D (6 bases). Germline values: CDR1 MNHEY, CDR2 SMNVEV (reference sequence). This CDR3 is built from 16 residues. Trimming pared 5 bases from V and 7 bases from J, leaving 24 bases between. For the CDR3, the DNA is TGTGCCAGCAGTCATACCGGGACTGAGGGAGTATGGGAGCAGTACTCC. Translation gives CASSHTGTEGVWEQYS.

This clone was seen just once. This chain links TRBV13 with TRBJ1-4; a possible D gene is TRBD1 (6 bases). Trimming cost V 5 bases and J 4 bases, with 14 bases left between them. The CDR3 covers 15 residues. The germline gives CDR1 PRHDT, CDR2 FYEKMQ (reference sequence). CDR3 sequence (DNA): TGTGCCAGCAGCCAAGGGGGGGCGGGTAATGAAAAACTGTTTTTT. This translates into CASSQGGAGNEKLFF.

The chain is built from TRBV14 and TRBJ1-3; TRBD1 matches at 7 bases. The CDR3 loop spans 17 amino acids. V shed 1 base and J 0 bases; nucleotides not matched to a gene: 6. Germline loops: CDR1 SGHDN, CDR2 FVKESK. Here the CDR3 reads CASSQALGQLSGNTIYF. The CDR3 coding sequence is TGTGCCAGCAGCCAAGCCCTGGGACAGCTCTCTGGAAACACCATATATTTT. Based on the CDR3 plus reference TRBV14 and TRBJ1-3, the full variable domain is EAGVTQFPSHSVIEKGQTVTLRCDPISGHDNLYWYRRVMGKEIKFLLHFVKESKQDESGMPNNRFLAERTGGTYSTLKVQPAELEDSGVYFCASSQALGQLSGNTIYFGEGSWLTVV.

V gene TRBV28 combines with J gene TRBJ2-7, with TRBD1 matching over 11 bases. The CDR3 loop spans 17 amino acids. V was clipped by 2 bases and J by 3 bases; unmatched bases: 9. Per the germline V gene, CDR1 is MDHEN and CDR2 is SYDVKM. Here the CDR3 DNA reads TGTGCCAGCAGTTTAATTGGTCGAGGGACAGGGGGCTACGAGCAGTACTTC. It codes for CASSLIGRGTGGYEQYF.

Here the CDR3 reads CASGLWASSSYNEQFF. As DNA, the CDR3 is TGTGCTAGTGGTTTGTGGGCGTCGAGCTCCTACAATGAGCAGTTCTTC. The chain couples TRBV12-5 to TRBJ2-1; D is uncertain. Germline V gives CDR1 LGHNT, CDR2 FRNRAP. The CDR3 is made up of 16 amino acids. The V end lost 2 bases, the J end lost 0 bases, and 11 bases lay between the germline ends.

This rearrangement joins TRBV7-6 to TRBJ1-6; the D gene is possibly TRBD1 (6 bases). Trimming took 4 bases from V and 9 from J, leaving 13 bases between them. Per germline, CDR1 SGHVS and CDR2 FNYEAQ. The CDR3 length is 14 residues. DNA of the CDR3: TGTGCCAGCAGCTCGGGGGGCCGGTTTTCACCCCTCCACTTT. As protein: CASSSGGRFSPLHF.

This sequence joins TRBV25-1 and TRBJ2-5, with TRBD1 identical over 8 bases. The CDR3 has 17 amino acids. Germline CDR1 and CDR2: MGHDK and SYGVNS. V lost 6 bases, J lost 1 base, and 13 bases stayed unmatched. As DNA, the CDR3 is TGTGCCAGCAGCGAAGATTGGGGAGACAGGGGCCAAGAGACCCAGTACTTC. Protein sequence: CASSEDWGDRGQETQYF.

V gene TRBV5-1 combines with J gene TRBJ2-3; possible D gene TRBD2, 5 bases. Trimming took 4 bases from V and 0 from J, leaving 15 bases between them. Germline V gene lookup returns CDR1 SGHRS and CDR2 YFSETQ. This CDR3 is 16 amino acids long. CDR3: CASSHTQSSSTDTQYF. Written as DNA, the CDR3 is TGCGCCAGCAGCCATACACAGTCTAGCAGCACAGATACGCAGTATTTT. The full variable domain, rest sourced from reference TRBV5-1 and TRBJ2-3, is KAGVTQTPRYLIKTRGQQVTLSCSPISGHRSVSWYQQTPGQGLQFLFEYFSETQRNKGNFPGRFSGRQFSNSRSEMNVSTLELGDSALYLCASSHTQSSSTDTQYFGPGTRLTVL.

The CDR3 sequence is CASSPWTGNNEQFF. The CDR3 DNA sequence: TGCGCCAGCAGCCCCTGGACAGGGAACAATGAGCAGTTCTTC. The rearrangement joins TRBV4-1 to TRBJ2-1, with 8 bases identical to TRBD1. Germline loops: CDR1 MGHRA, CDR2 YSYEKL. CDR3 length: 14 residues. Trimming cost V 4 bases and J 5 bases; bases outside gene matches: 4.

This rearrangement joins TRBV4-1 to TRBJ2-7; D remains ambiguous. The CDR3 totals 13 residues. Germline values: CDR1 MGHRA, CDR2 YSYEKL. Trimming left V 0 bases short and J 5 bases short, with 8 bases between. The CDR3 DNA reads as TGCGCCAGCAGCCAAGATCCCCCCAACGAGCAGTACTTC. This gives the protein CASSQDPPNEQYF.

V usage is TRBV29-1 and J usage is TRBJ2-1; D unclear. Germline lookup yields CDR1 SQVTM and CDR2 ANQGSEA. V lost 4 bases, J lost 2 bases, and 9 bases lay in between. This CDR3 comprises 13 residues. In DNA, the CDR3 is TGCAGCGTTGTTGTCTTAACCTACAATGAGCAGTTCTTC. Amino acids: CSVVVLTYNEQFF.

The sample holds one count of this clone. One end of the junction varies from germline; a read error may be responsible. The rearrangement links TRBV7-9 to TRBJ2-5; weak D call: TRBD1 (5 bases). This CDR3 comprises 14 residues. Looked up from germline, CDR1 is SEHNR and CDR2 is FQNEAQ (reference sequence). CDR3 loop: CSSSLQAGMETQYF. In nucleotides, the CDR3 is TGTTCCAGCAGCTTACAGGCAGGAATGGAGACCCAGTACTTC.

This clone has more than one count but fewer than ten. The J gene is TRBJ1-1, the V gene TRBV9; weak D call: TRBD1 (5 bases). Germline V gives CDR1 SGDLS, CDR2 YYNGEE. The CDR3 has 14 residues. V lost 3 bases, J lost 1 base, and 10 bases lay in between. The CDR3 region has the DNA TGTGCCAGCAGCGAGGGGTGGGCGAACACTGAAGCTTTCTTT. Translating gives CASSEGWANTEAFF.

The chain is built from TRBV13 and TRBJ2-3; D not certain. Trimming removed 5 bases at V and 1 base at J, with 7 bases between. Germline V gene data show CDR1 as PRHDT and CDR2 as FYEKMQ (reference sequence). This CDR3 is built from 13 residues. The CDR3 region is CASSRYGTDTQYF. In DNA, the CDR3 is TGTGCCAGCAGCCGCTACGGCACAGATACGCAGTATTTT.

The chain is built from TRBV27 and TRBJ2-7; 10 bases are a match to TRBD1. The germline gives CDR1 MNHEY, CDR2 SMNVEV (reference sequence). The V segment lost 2 bases and the J segment 2 bases; nucleotides outside the gene matches: 18. This CDR3 contains 20 residues. In DNA form, the CDR3 reads TGTGCCAGCAGTTTAGTCGGCCCGGGACAGGGGTATAATTCGGCCTACGAGCAGTACTTC. Translation: CASSLVGPGQGYNSAYEQYF.

This chain joins TRBV18 and TRBJ1-2; 8 nucleotides align to TRBD1. This CDR3 contains 13 residues. V was clipped by 3 bases and J by 3 bases; unmatched bases: 0. CDR1 and CDR2 from the germline V gene are KGHSH and LQKENI. The CDR3 loop is CASSPDRDYGYTF. CDR3 bases: TGTGCCAGCTCACCGGACAGGGACTATGGCTACACCTTC.

The chain joins TRBV5-1 to TRBJ2-5; 9 bases fit TRBD2. This CDR3 has 18 amino acids. V was pared by 0 bases and J by 3 bases, with 12 bases of the junction left unmatched. CDR1 and CDR2 from the germline V gene are SGHRS and YFSETQ. The CDR3 DNA is TGCGCCAGCAGCTTGGCTATAGACGGCGGGGGGGCGGAAGAGACCCAGTACTTC. It codes for CASSLAIDGGGAEETQYF.

The J gene is TRBJ2-1, the V gene TRBV2; 8 bases match TRBD2. CDR3 length: 13 amino acids. The V segment lost 6 bases and the J segment 15 bases; nucleotides outside the gene matches: 13. The V gene's germline CDR1 is SNHLY and CDR2 FYNNEI. The CDR3 here is CASSPSGAGDRFF. CDR3 nucleotides: TGTGCCAGCAGCCCATCGGGAGCGGGGGACCGGTTCTTC.

At least ten counts were recorded for this clone. This chain joins TRBV23-1 and TRBJ1-5; D might be TRBD1 (6 bases). TRBV23-1 falls under the ORF class, with uncertain function. The CDR3 loop spans 16 amino acids. Deletions cut 4 bases from V and 0 bases from J, with 13 bases between. CDR3 DNA sequence: TGCGCCAGCAGTCGGGCCTGGACAGTTAGCAATCAGCCCCAGCATTTT. The encoded protein is CASSRAWTVSNQPQHF.

The J gene is TRBJ1-2, the V gene TRBV5-6, with TRBD1 matching 9 bases. V lost 3 bases to trimming and J lost 0 bases; unmatched junction nucleotides: 3. The CDR3 contains 15 residues. CDR1 and CDR2 (germline): SGHDT, YYEEEE. The CDR3 loop reads CASSSGQGANYGYTF. DNA for the CDR3: TGTGCCAGCAGCTCGGGACAGGGAGCTAACTATGGCTACACCTTC.

The V and J genes are TRBV7-7 and TRBJ2-2; the D gene is possibly TRBD2 (5 bases). Trimming left V 5 bases short and J 0 bases short, with 19 bases between. Germline loops: CDR1 SSHAT, CDR2 FNYEAQ (reference sequence). CDR3 size: 18 residues. The CDR3 nucleotides read TGTGCCAGCAGCATCCGGGCCTTTCCGGAGGCGAACACCGGGGAGCTGTTTTTT. Translated: CASSIRAFPEANTGELFF.

CDR3 region: CASSNGGGPQETQYF. The DNA of the CDR3 is TGTGCCAGCAGTAATGGCGGGGGGCCCCAAGAGACCCAGTACTTC. The chain uses TRBV7-3 and TRBJ2-5, with 8 nucleotides matching TRBD2. This CDR3 has 15 residues. Trimming removed 6 bases from V and 1 base from J; junction bases left unmatched: 7. Germline lookup yields CDR1 SGHTA and CDR2 FQGTGA.

V gene TRBV15 combines with J gene TRBJ2-7; 9 bases map to TRBD1. The length of the CDR3 is 14 residues. CDR1 and CDR2 (germline): LNHNV, YYDKDF (reference sequence). The J segment lost 5 bases and the V segment lost 3 bases, leaving 5 bases of the junction unmatched. The chain's CDR3 is CATSRGQGSDEQYF. The CDR3 DNA follows: TGTGCCACCAGCAGGGGACAGGGCAGCGACGAGCAGTACTTC.

The CDR3 DNA follows: TGTGCCAGCACAGAACGCGGTACTAATGAAAAACTGTTTTTT. Encoded protein: CASTERGTNEKLFF. This chain connects TRBV6-1 to TRBJ1-4; unclear D gene. Germline V gives CDR1 MNHNS, CDR2 SASEGT. The V gene lost 7 bases and the J gene lost 2 bases, with 11 bases spanning the gap. The CDR3 consists of 14 residues.